The rows below give T cell receptor beta chains drawn from one sample of a study of low-dose radiotherapy and immunotherapy resistance in tumors. TCRdb reprocessed the reads via MiXCR and lists one record per CDR3 protein. The sample consists of roughly 39,000 distinct CDR3 sequences, roughly 30% of them appearing once. The source was PBMCs, collected before treatment. The receptor source for this set is a male donor with gallbladder cancer. Both conserved end residues are part of each CDR3. Each record gives: V gene, clone size, J gene, D gene, CDR3 DNA, CDR3 protein. D genes are given only for firm matches. The size of a clone is reported for some rows only, either as once, few or many, or as a class for expanded clones.

TRBV29-1,-,TRBJ1-2,TRBD1,TGCAGCGTTGGGGGACAGAGCTATGGCTACACCTTC,CSVGGQSYGYTF
TRBV5-4,medium-sized,TRBJ2-1,-,TGTGCCAGCAGAGCCGGTAACCCCTCCTACAATGAGCAGTTCTTC,CASRAGNPSYNEQFF
TRBV6-5,many,TRBJ2-7,-,TGTGCCAGCAGCCTAGGGGCAGGCTACGAGCAGTACTTC,CASSLGAGYEQYF
TRBV3-1,few,TRBJ2-7,TRBD1,TGTGCCAGCAGCTGGACAGGGTTCCACGAGCAGTACTTC,CASSWTGFHEQYF
TRBV18,many,TRBJ2-7,TRBD1,TGTGCCAGCTCACCGGGGACAGGGGGACCCTACGAGCAGTACTTC,CASSPGTGGPYEQYF
TRBV5-1,many,TRBJ2-1,TRBD2,TGCGCCTCTAGCGGCGTTCCATCCTACAATGAGCAGTTCTTC,CASSGVPSYNEQFF
TRBV6-1,medium-sized,TRBJ2-7,-,TGTGCCAGCAGGGGGGCAAGGGAGCAGTACTTC,CASRGAREQYF
TRBV6-2/TRBV6-3,once,TRBJ2-3,TRBD1,TGTGCCAGCATAACCGGGACAGGGAGGACAGATACGCAGTATTTT,CASITGTGRTDTQYF
TRBV11-2,-,TRBJ1-1,-,TGTGCCAGCAAGCCTGGGTCCGGGAACACTGAAGCTTTCTTT,CASKPGSGNTEAFF
TRBV14,many,TRBJ2-5,TRBD1,TGTGCCAGCAGCAGACACAGGGGTCAAGAGACCCAGTACTTC,CASSRHRGQETQYF
TRBV18,many,TRBJ2-7,TRBD2,TGTGCCAGCTCACCGTCTTCGGGAGGGCCTCACGAGCAGTACTTC,CASSPSSGGPHEQYF
TRBV7-8,many,TRBJ1-1,TRBD1,TGTGCCAGCAGCGACCTCCTTCGCAGGGGGACGAACACTGAAGCTTTCTTT,CASSDLLRRGTNTEAFF
TRBV9,many,TRBJ2-7,-,TGTGCCAGCAGCGTTTCAGTTACGAGCTCCTACGAGCAGTACTTC,CASSVSVTSSYEQYF
TRBV27,many,TRBJ2-7,TRBD1,TGTGCCAGCAGTCCCCGAGACAGGGCCGAGCAGTACTTC,CASSPRDRAEQYF
TRBV2,once,TRBJ1-3,-,TGTGCCAGCAGTGTGGCCACCTCTGGAAACACCATATATTTT,CASSVATSGNTIYF
TRBV9,many,TRBJ1-6,TRBD1,TGTGCCAGCAGCGAAGGACAGGGATGGACTTCACCCCTCCACTTT,CASSEGQGWTSPLHF
TRBV20-1,many,TRBJ1-3,-,TGCAGTGTCTCAAAAGGGGGGGAAGGAAACACCATATATTTT,CSVSKGGEGNTIYF
TRBV29-1,-,TRBJ2-7,-,TGCAGCGTCAGGGACTCCTACGAGCAGTACTTC,CSVRDSYEQYF
TRBV3-1,many,TRBJ1-5,-,TGTGCCAGCAGCCTAACGGTAAATCAGCCCCAGCATTTT,CASSLTVNQPQHF
TRBV7-2,-,TRBJ2-5,-,TGTGCCAGCAGCGCGGGTCCATCTCAAGAGACCCAGTACTTC,CASSAGPSQETQYF
TRBV2,many,TRBJ2-2,-,TGTGCCAGCGGGGAACCTGACGGATTGGTGGGGACCACCGGGGAGCTGTTTTTT,CASGEPDGLVGTTGELFF
TRBV20-1,many,TRBJ2-7,-,TGCAGTGCTAGGGGGCCTAACTACGAGCAGTACTTC,CSARGPNYEQYF
TRBV20-1,many,TRBJ1-5,-,TGCAGTGCTAGACCCCGGTACGGGGAGGTAGGTCGTCAGCCCCAGCATTTT,CSARPRYGEVGRQPQHF
TRBV7-9,many,TRBJ1-1,TRBD1,TGTGCCAAACGCCAGGGGGCCGACACTGAAGCTTTCTTT,CAKRQGADTEAFF
TRBV13,-,TRBJ1-3,-,TGTGCCAGCAGCTTGGCCAGGGGAGAAGGAAACACCATATATTTT,CASSLARGEGNTIYF
TRBV29-1,-,TRBJ1-4,-,TGCAGCGTAGCTTCGGGAGTTACTAATGAAAAACTGTTTTTT,CSVASGVTNEKLFF
TRBV19,-,TRBJ2-5,TRBD2,TGTGCCAGTAGTATACTGCTAGCGGGAGGTATGGAGACCCAGTACTTC,CASSILLAGGMETQYF
TRBV5-1,many,TRBJ2-3,TRBD2,TGCGCCAGCAGCTCACTAGCGGGGAGCACAGATACGCAGTATTTT,CASSSLAGSTDTQYF
TRBV3-1,many,TRBJ2-3,-,TGTGCCAGCAGCCAAGATCCCCGAAGCTTTGGTAGCTCAGATACGCAGTATTTT,CASSQDPRSFGSSDTQYF
TRBV20-1,-,TRBJ1-5,TRBD1,TGCAGTACTACCTTCGACAGGGGGAGTCAGCCCCAGCATTTT,CSTTFDRGSQPQHF
TRBV6-2/TRBV6-3,-,TRBJ1-2,-,TGTGCCAGCAGTGAAGCTGGAGGGAACTATGGCTACACCTTC,CASSEAGGNYGYTF
TRBV5-1,-,TRBJ2-3,TRBD2,TGCGCCAGCAGCTTGGAGCGGGGGCCAGATACGCAGTATTTT,CASSLERGPDTQYF
TRBV9,many,TRBJ2-7,-,TGCGCCAGCAGCTGGGAGCTATCCTACGAGCAGTACTTC,CASSWELSYEQYF
TRBV15,many,TRBJ2-7,-,TGTGCCACCAGCAGAGATCACCGCGCAGAGCAGTACTTC,CATSRDHRAEQYF